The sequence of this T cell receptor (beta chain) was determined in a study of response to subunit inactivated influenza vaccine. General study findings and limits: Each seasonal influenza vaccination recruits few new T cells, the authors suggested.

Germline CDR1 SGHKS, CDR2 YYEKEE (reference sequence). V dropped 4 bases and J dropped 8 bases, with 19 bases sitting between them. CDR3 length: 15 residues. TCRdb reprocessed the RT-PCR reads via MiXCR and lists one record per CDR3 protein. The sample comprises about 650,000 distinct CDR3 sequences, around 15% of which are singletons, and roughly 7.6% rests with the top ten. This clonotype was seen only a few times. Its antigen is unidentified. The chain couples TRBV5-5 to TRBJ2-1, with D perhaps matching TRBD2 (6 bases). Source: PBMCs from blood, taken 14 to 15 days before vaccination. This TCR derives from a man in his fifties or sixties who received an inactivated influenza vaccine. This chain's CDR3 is CASSPGVRDGYEQFF. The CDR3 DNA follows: TGTGCCAGCAGCCCCGGGGTGCGGGATGGCTATGAGCAGTTCTTC.